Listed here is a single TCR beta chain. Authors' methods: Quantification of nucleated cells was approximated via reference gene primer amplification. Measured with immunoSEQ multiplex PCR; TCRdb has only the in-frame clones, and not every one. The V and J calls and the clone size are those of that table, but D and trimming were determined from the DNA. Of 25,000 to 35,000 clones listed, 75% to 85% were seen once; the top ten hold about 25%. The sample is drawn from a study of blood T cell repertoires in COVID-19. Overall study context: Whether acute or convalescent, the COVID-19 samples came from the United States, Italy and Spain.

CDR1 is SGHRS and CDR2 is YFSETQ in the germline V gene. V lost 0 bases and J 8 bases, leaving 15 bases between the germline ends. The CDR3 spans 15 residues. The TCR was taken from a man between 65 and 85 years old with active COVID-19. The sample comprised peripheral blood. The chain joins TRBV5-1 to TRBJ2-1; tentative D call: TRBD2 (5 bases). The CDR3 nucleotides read TGCGCCAGCAGCTTGGGATATACTAGTATCGATGAGCAGTTCTTC. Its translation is CASSLGYTSIDEQFF.